This T cell receptor beta chain was observed in a study of cytomegalovirus exposure and HLA in healthy donors (dated 2017 in TCRdb). Looking at the study overall: In an earlier analysis of about 560 of the donors, approximately 300 Gb of sequence data and just under 120 million unique TCR beta sequences from some 170 million T cells were reported. Roughly 310 gigabases of sequencing data and approximately 80 million unique TCR sequences were included in an early release covering 550 to 650 HLA-typed donors. A later analysis re-analyzed previously published TCR beta repertoires from approximately 670 donors and added high-resolution HLA genotyping to study TCR occurrence patterns. To predict cytomegalovirus infection status, the study combined high-throughput TCR immunosequencing, statistical association of individual TCRs with disease status, and machine learning. The aim of the study was to test whether cataloging public T cell receptors could identify signatures of past pathogen exposure. The T cell repertoires of 666 subjects were profiled by immunosequencing and related to cytomegalovirus serostatus. In a later genetic analysis, genome-wide SNP genotypes for about three fifths of the roughly 670 donors were used, and that subset was treated as a discovery cohort. Donor age, sex, ethnicity and CMV serostatus were compiled alongside the repertoire data. Rather than using new phenotypic data, the later analysis identified candidate immune exposures from TCR beta sequences and from how often those sequences occurred across donors. Four to six DR-DQ haplotypes were handled as single units for association and clustering, since linkage in the cohort was strong. An earlier analysis of 587 of the donors used high-throughput TCR beta sequencing to judge whether each TCR beta V gene segment behaved as functional or pseudogenic. Among some 410 genotyped donors of the cohort, an average of approximately 240,000 unique TCR beta nucleotide sequences were sequenced per donor, around 20% of them non-productive. Both class I and class II loci were covered by HLA typing, at four-digit resolution. A separate validation cohort of more than 100 different subjects was used in addition to the approximately 670-subject first cohort. Of the 300 to 500 genotyped donors, 75% to 85% were placed in the genetic ancestry cluster associated with self-reported Caucasian donors. Every repertoire in the discovery cohort had been generated on one and the same sequencing platform. The number of donors typed differed by locus, with roughly 620-630 for A, B, C, DRB1 and DQB1, around 500 for DQA1, 600 to 610 for DPA1, and about 450 for DPB1. Overall study results and their limits: Over 15 rarely observed V segments, including chromosome 9 orphons, were excluded from the earlier analysis of about 600 of the donors because counts were too low. The classifier was reported to diagnose cytomegalovirus status with high specificity and sensitivity in both the original cohort and the validation cohort. Most TCR sequences were seen in very few donors, while some public TCRs were found in many individuals. Strong co-occurrence of HLA alleles, especially DR and DQ, made assigning TCR associations to individual alleles difficult. A further reported finding was that TCR beta sequences accurately predicted the HLA-A and HLA-B alleles for most subjects in the first cohort. According to a later genetic analysis, donors in an Asian-associated ancestry cluster had fewer N-insertions in productive TCRs than the roughly 670-donor mean. A later analysis reported that several top co-occurrence clusters appeared linked to parvovirus B19, influenza, CMV and Epstein-Barr virus. In a later analysis, TCR association rates were found to vary across HLA loci, with the most associated TCRs seen for DRB1 alleles and the fewest for HLA-C alleles. Correlated functional status among segregating V segments might be attributable to linkage disequilibrium, but an unknown experimental factor could not be ruled out. Because some donors lacked HLA typing at each locus, the association tests relied only on the typed subset. Presence/absence analyses assumed roughly uniform sequencing depth across donors, an assumption that may not hold. In an earlier analysis of some 500 of the donors, most TCR beta V segments were observed in productive rearrangements about 90% or about 30% of the time, broadly matching IMGT annotations. For the cohort, immune exposure information was limited to CMV serostatus. In vitro tests confirmed that three of the cytomegalovirus-associated TCR beta chains recognize cytomegalovirus antigens. A group of highly shared sequence variants was considered likely to be a technical artifact of the sequencing pipeline. Only TCR beta chains were sequenced in this cohort, and the absence of alpha or paired-chain data limited detectable features. V-gene and J-gene trimming of TCR beta chains was associated with a missense DCLRE1C variant in a later genetic analysis, and the association was replicated in an independent cohort. In a later analysis, HLA-associated TCR beta chains showed more clonal expansion and lower generation probabilities than non-associated chains that were equally common. In the study, about 150 TCR beta chains were listed as associated with cytomegalovirus. Specific HLA alleles were associated with about 17,000 TCR beta sequences at a false discovery rate of 0.05 in a later analysis. According to a later analysis, most CMV-associated TCR beta chains appeared to be HLA-restricted, and the HLA associations seemed to be driven largely by CMV exposure. Some IMGT-functional V segments, including TRBV6-2 and TRBV6-3, could not be distinguished by the 87-base-pair reads and were therefore excluded. The authors suggested that the approach could potentially be extended to other disease states and immunological phenotypes.

The cohort consisted of 600 to 700 healthy bone marrow donors. All cohort members were sampled while nominally healthy, although unrecorded immune exposures were likely present. The donor tested CMV seronegative and was one of the 352 seronegative cohort members. Every donor gave a peripheral blood sample, and the peripheral blood mononuclear cells from that sample were used for TCR beta sequencing. Genomic DNA extraction from the blood cell samples was performed with the Qiagen DNeasy Blood Extraction Kit. Libraries were built with the immunoSEQ multiplex PCR assay. For the multiplex PCR, a mixture combining 60 forward primers for TCR Vbeta segments and 13 reverse primers for TCR Jbeta segments was used. The CDR3 region of rearranged TCR beta genes was amplified from genomic DNA by a multiplex PCR assay. Amplified TCR beta libraries were sequenced as 87-base-pair reads on the Illumina HiSeq System. As for how the authors treated the data: Across the 640 or so repertoires, a later analysis counted approximately 83 million unique TCR beta chains, 9.5 million to 13 million of which were shared by at least two donors. Raw reads were error-corrected and collapsed into unique sequences by a nearest-neighbor algorithm in which closely related sequences were merged to remove PCR and sequencing errors. To assign V, D and J gene segments, CDR3 sequences were aligned to IMGT reference sequences. For a sequence to be retained, a match of at least six nucleotides to both a V gene segment and a J gene segment was required. A rearrangement counted as productive if the CDR3 had no stop codons and remained in frame with V and J, and every other rearrangement counted as non-productive. CDR3 was defined according to IMGT convention as the region running from the second conserved V-encoded cysteine to the conserved J-encoded phenylalanine. The earlier analysis of about 590 of the donors excluded sequences that lacked an unambiguous match to a single V gene segment. In an earlier analysis of 587 of the donors, V segments were called functional above 56.7% productive rearrangements and were called segregating when the between-donor standard deviation exceeded 5%. A statistical classification framework was developed to diagnose cytomegalovirus status using the catalog of TCR beta chain sequences. In a later analysis, TCR nucleotide sequences were compared against IMGT/GENE-DB human TR gene sequences so that V and J genes could be assigned. In a later analysis, CDR3 sequences and most-parsimonious VDJ recombination scenarios were assigned using the TCRdist pipeline. In a later analysis, each TCR beta chain was defined by its CDR3 amino acid sequence together with its V-gene family, and reads lacking a unique V-gene family were excluded. As a way to deal with suspected cross-contamination and a sequencing artifact, a later analysis dropped under 600 nucleotide sequences that were highly shared and had low generation probability. For each public chain, a later analysis derived a clonal expansion index from normalized ranks of inferred template counts within each repertoire. Generation probabilities in a later analysis came from a VDJ recombination model fitted to out-of-frame rearrangements, and those results were checked against IGoR. Hypergeometric tests were used in a later analysis to score TCR-TCR, TCR-HLA and TCR-CMV co-occurrence, with a repertoire-size bias correction applied to the TCR pairs. In a later analysis, false discovery rates were estimated by permuting HLA or CMV assignments 20 times. In a later analysis, co-occurring TCRs were grouped using DBSCAN, and TCRdist sequence similarity was added for clustering within HLA-allele-positive subsets. Repertoires with fewer than 30,000 or more than 120,000 public chains were left out of co-occurrence clustering, as were several repertoires with anomalous nucleotide sharing. TCRdb obtained this table from immuneACCESS and retained in-frame rearrangements with V and J assigned. These tables miss some clones; where compared with another copy, unresolved V genes account for less than half of the shortfall, and the remainder is unexplained. V and J calls and clone size are copied from that table; D and trimming were computed from the DNA. This sample's clone table shows 80,000 to 100,000 clones. Less than 0.6% of the sample comes from the top ten.

Regarding this clone: It lacks a known antigen. Germline is not matched at one junction end, which may reflect a read error.

Taken from cysteine to phenylalanine, the CDR3 has 15 residues. Only the CDR3 part of the read is kept: 45 bases, read in frame from the first base. Per the germline V gene, ENHRY is the CDR1 and SYGVKD is the CDR2. The chain employs TRBV10-3 and TRBJ1-4; TRBD1 is possibly the D segment (6 matching bases). The clonotype was recovered from a man in his forties or fifties in good health and CMV-seronegative. Source material: PBMCs. The bases read TGTGCCACCAGTGAGGGCGACAGGAGTAATGAAAAACTGTTTTTT. Its protein reads: CATSEGDRSNEKLFF.